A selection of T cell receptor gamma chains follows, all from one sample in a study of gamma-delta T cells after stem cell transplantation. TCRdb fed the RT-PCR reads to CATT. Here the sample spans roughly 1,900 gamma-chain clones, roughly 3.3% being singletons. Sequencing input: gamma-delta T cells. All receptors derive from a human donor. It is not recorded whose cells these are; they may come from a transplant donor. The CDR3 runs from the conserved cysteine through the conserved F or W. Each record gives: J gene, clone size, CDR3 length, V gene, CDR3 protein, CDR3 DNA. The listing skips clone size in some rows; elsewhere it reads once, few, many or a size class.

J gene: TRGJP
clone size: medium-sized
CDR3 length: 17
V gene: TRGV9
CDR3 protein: CALWEVPQELGKKIKVF
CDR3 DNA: TGTGCCTTGTGGGAGGTGCCCCAAGAGTTGGGCAAAAAAATCAAGGTATTT

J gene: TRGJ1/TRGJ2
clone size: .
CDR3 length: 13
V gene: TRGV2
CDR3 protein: CATWDGGVGKKLF
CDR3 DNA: TGTGCCACCTGGGACGGGGGCGTGGGTAAGAAACTCTTT

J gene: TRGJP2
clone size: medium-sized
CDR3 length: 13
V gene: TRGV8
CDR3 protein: CATWDSSDWIKTF
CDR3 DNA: TGTGCCACCTGGGATAGTAGTGATTGGATCAAGACGTTT

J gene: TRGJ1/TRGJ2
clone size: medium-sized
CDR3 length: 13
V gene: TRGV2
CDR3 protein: CATWDGPYYKKLF
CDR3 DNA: TGTGCCACCTGGGACGGGCCCTATTATAAGAAACTCTTT

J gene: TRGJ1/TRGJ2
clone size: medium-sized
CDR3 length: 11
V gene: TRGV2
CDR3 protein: CATWDADKKLF
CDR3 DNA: TGTGCCACCTGGGACGCCGATAAGAAACTCTTT

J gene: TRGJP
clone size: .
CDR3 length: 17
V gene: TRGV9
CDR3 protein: CALWEPRSGLGKKIKVF
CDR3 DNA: TGTGCCTTGTGGGAGCCTAGATCCGGGTTGGGCAAAAAAATCAAGGTATTT

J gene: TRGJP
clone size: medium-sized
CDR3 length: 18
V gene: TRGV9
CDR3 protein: CALWGVNPRELGKKIKVF
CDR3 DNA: TGTGCCTTGTGGGGGGTCAACCCTCGGGAGTTGGGCAAAAAAATCAAGGTATTT

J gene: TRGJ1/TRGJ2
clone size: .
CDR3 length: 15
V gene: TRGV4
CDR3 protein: CATWVRLGIYYKKLF
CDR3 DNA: TGTGCCACCTGGGTCCGACTAGGGATTTATTATAAGAAACTCTTT

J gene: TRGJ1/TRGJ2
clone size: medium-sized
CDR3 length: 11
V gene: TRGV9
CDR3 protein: CALWEVRKKLF
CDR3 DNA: TGTGCCTTGTGGGAGGTGCGGAAGAAACTCTTT

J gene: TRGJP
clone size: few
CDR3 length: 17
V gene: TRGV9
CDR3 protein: CALWEGETELGKKIKVF
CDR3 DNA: TGTGCCTTGTGGGAGGGCGAGACAGAGTTGGGCAAAAAAATCAAGGTATTT

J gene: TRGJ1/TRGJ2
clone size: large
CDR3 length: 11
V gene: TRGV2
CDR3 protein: CATWDGNKKLF
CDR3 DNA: TGTGCCACCTGGGACGGTAATAAGAAACTCTTT

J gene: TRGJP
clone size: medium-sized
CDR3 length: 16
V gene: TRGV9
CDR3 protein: CALWEARELGKKIKVF
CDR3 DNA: TGTGCCTTGTGGGAGGCGCGCGAGTTGGGCAAAAAAATCAAGGTATTT

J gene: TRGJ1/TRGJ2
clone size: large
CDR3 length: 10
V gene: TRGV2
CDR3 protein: CATWDGPKLF
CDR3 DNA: TGTGCCACCTGGGACGGGCCGAAACTCTTT

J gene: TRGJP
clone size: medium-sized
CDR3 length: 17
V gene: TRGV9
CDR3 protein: CALWEVHPELGKKIKVF
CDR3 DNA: TGTGCCTTGTGGGAGGTGCACCCAGAGTTGGGCAAAAAAATCAAGGTATTT

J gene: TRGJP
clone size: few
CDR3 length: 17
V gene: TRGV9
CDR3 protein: CALWEGTQELGKKIKVF
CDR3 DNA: TGTGCCTTGTGGGAGGGAACCCAAGAGTTGGGCAAAAAAATCAAGGTATTT

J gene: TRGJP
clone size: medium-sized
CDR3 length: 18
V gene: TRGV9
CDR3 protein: CALWEVQDAELGKKIKVF
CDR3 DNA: TGTGCCTTGTGGGAGGTGCAGGACGCTGAGTTGGGCAAAAAAATCAAGGTATTT